Described below is a single T cell receptor beta chain sequence and its context. This sample is drawn from a study of blood T cell repertoires in COVID-19. Study overall: Donors of Cohort 3 who recovered were those that had two negative PCRs, clearance, or symptom resolution.

CDR3 size: 18 residues. Germline V lookup: CDR1 MNHEY, CDR2 SVGEGT. Germline trimming cut 2 bases from V and 5 bases from J; bases unmatched to any gene: 8. Some clones are missing from TCRdb's copy, which holds only in-frame ones; the method was immunoSEQ multiplex PCR. The sample holds some 160,000 clones; roughly 85% are singletons and the top ten take roughly 20%. Sequences were obtained from PBMCs or T cells enriched from blood (not recorded which). This clonotype originated in a woman aged 70-85 years in a cohort exposed to, infected with or recovered from COVID-19 (not recorded which). The gene calls are TRBV6-2 or TRBV6-3 and TRBJ2-5, with 16 bases identical to TRBD2. The CDR3 protein is CASSYLGTSGRAGETQYF. The DNA of the CDR3 is TGTGCCAGCAGTTACCTCGGGACTAGCGGGAGGGCCGGGGAGACCCAGTACTTC.